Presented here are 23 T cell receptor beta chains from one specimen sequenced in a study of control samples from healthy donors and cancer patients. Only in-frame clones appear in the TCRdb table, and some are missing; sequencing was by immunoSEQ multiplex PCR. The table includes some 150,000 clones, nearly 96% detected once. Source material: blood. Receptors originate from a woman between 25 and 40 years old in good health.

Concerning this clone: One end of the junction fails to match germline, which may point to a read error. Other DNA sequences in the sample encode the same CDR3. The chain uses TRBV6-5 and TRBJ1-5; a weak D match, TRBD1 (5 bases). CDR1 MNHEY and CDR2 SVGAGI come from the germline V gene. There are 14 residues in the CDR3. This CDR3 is CASSSAGGNQPQHF. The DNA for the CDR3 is TGCGCCAGCAGTTCCGCGGGGGGCAATCAGCCCCAGCATTTT.

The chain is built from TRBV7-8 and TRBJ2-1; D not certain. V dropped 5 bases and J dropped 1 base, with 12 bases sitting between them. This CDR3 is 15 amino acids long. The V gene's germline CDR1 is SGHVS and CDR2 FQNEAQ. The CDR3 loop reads CASSPTTRSYNEQFF. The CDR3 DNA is TGTGCCAGCAGCCCCACAACCAGATCCTACAATGAGCAGTTCTTC.

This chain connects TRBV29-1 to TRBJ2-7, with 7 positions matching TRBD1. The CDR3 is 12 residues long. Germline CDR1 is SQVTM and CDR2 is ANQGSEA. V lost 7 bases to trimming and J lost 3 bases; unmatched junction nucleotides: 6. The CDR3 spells CSARQGSYEQYF. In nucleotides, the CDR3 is TGCAGCGCACGACAGGGCAGCTACGAGCAGTACTTC.

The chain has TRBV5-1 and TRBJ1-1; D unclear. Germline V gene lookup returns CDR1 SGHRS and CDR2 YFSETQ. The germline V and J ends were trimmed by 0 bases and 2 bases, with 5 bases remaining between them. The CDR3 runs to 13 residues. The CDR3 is CASSLGKNTEAFF. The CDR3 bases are TGCGCCAGCAGCTTGGGGAAAAACACTGAAGCTTTCTTT.

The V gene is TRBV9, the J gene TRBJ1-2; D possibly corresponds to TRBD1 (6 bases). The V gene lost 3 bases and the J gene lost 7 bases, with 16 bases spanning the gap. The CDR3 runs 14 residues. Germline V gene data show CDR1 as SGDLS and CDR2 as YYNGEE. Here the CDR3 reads CASSARGQGSGYTF. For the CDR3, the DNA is TGTGCCAGCAGCGCCCGGGGGCAGGGGAGTGGCTACACCTTC. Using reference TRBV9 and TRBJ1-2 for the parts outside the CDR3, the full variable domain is DSGVTQTPKHLITATGQRVTLRCSPRSGDLSVYWYQQSLDQGLQFLIQYYNGEERAKGNILERFSAQQFPDLHSELNLSSLELGDSALYFCASSARGQGSGYTFGSGTRLTVV.

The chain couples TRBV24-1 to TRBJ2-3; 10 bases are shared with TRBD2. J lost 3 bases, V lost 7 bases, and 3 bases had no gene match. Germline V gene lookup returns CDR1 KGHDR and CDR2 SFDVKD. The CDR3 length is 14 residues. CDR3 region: CATSSSGGTDTQYF. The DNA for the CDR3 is TGTGCCACCAGCTCTAGCGGGGGAACAGATACGCAGTATTTT.

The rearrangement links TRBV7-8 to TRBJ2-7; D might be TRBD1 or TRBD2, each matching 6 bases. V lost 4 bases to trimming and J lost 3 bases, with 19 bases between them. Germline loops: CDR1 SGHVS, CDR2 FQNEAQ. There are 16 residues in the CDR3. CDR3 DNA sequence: TGTGCCAGCAGCTCACCGGAGGGGGGCTGGATCTACGAGCAGTACTTC. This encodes CASSSPEGGWIYEQYF.

The CDR3 region has the DNA TGTGCCAGCAGTGAACTCTACAGGGGCACTGAAGCTTTCTTT. Protein product: CASSELYRGTEAFF. This chain joins TRBV2 and TRBJ1-1; 7 positions agree with TRBD1. In germline, CDR1 is SNHLY, CDR2 FYNNEI. V shed 2 bases and J 4 bases; nucleotides not matched to a gene: 4. This CDR3 spans 14 amino acids. The variable domain in full, with the rest retrieved from reference TRBV2 and TRBJ1-1, is EPEVTQTPSHQVTQMGQEVILRCVPISNHLYFYWYRQILGQKVEFLVSFYNNEISEKSEIFDDQFSVERPDGSNFTLKIRSTKLEDSAMYFCASSELYRGTEAFFGQGTRLTVV.

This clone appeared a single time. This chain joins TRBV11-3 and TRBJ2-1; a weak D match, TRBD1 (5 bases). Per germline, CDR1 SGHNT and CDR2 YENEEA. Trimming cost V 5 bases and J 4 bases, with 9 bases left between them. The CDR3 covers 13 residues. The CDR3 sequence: CASSVQAYNEQFF. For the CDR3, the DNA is TGTGCCAGCAGCGTACAGGCATACAATGAGCAGTTCTTC.

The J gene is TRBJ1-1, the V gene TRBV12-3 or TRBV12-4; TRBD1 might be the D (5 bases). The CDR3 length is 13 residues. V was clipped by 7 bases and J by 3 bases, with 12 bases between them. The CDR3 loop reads CASTPGGYTEAFF. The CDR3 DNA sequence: TGTGCCAGCACTCCCGGGGGGTACACTGAAGCTTTCTTT.

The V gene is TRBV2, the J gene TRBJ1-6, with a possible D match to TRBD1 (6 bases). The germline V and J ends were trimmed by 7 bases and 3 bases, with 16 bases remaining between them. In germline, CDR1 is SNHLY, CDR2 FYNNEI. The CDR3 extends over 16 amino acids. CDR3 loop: CASTEDSLYYNSPLHF. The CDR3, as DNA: TGTGCCAGCACCGAGGACAGCCTATACTATAATTCACCCCTCCACTTT.

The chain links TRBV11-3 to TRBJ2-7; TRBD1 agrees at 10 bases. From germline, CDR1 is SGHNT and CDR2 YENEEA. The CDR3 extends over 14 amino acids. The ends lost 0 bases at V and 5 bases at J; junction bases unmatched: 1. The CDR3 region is CASSLDGQGDEQYF. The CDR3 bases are TGTGCCAGCAGCTTAGACGGACAGGGGGACGAGCAGTACTTC.

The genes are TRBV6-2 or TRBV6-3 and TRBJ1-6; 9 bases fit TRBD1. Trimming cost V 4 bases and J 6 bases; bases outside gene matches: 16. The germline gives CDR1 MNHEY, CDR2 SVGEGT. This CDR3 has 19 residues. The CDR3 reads CASSSDRRSGTGSNSPLHF. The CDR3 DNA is TGTGCCAGCAGTTCAGACCGCCGATCTGGGACAGGGAGTAATTCACCCCTCCACTTT.

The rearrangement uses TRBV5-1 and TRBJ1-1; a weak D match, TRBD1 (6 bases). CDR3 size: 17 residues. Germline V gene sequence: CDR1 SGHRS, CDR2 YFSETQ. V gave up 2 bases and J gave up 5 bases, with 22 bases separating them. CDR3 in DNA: TGCGCCAGCAGCTTAACAAGCGACAGGTCCCCGGGGACTGAAGCTTTCTTT. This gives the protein CASSLTSDRSPGTEAFF. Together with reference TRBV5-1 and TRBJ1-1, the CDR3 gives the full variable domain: KAGVTQTPRYLIKTRGQQVTLSCSPISGHRSVSWYQQTPGQGLQFLFEYFSETQRNKGNFPGRFSGRQFSNSRSEMNVSTLELGDSALYLCASSLTSDRSPGTEAFFGQGTRLTVV.

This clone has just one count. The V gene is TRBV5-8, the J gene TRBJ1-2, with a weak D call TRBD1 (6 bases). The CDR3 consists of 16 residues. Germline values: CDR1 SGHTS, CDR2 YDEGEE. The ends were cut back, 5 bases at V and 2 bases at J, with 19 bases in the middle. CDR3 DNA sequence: TGTGCCAGCAGGGGGACAACCTTTCTGGGAAACTATGGCTACACCTTC. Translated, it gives CASRGTTFLGNYGYTF.

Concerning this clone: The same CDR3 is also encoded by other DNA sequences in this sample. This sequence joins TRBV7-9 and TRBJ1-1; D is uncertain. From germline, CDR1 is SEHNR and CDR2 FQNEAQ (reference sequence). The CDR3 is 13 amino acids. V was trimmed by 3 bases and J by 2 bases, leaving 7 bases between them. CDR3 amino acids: CASSFGLNTEAFF. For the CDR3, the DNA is TGTGCCAGCAGCTTCGGACTAAACACTGAAGCTTTCTTT. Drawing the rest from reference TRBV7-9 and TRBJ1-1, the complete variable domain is DTGVSQNPRHKITKRGQNVTFRCDPISEHNRLYWYRQTLGQGPEFLTYFQNEAQLEKSRLLSDRFSAERPKGSFSTLEIQRTEQGDSAMYLCASSFGLNTEAFFGQGTRLTVV.

The CDR3 nucleotides are TGTGCCTGGAGTGCCGCTAGCAAAAACATTCAGTACTTC. As protein: CAWSAASKNIQYF. The chain has TRBV30 and TRBJ2-4, with D unclear. The CDR3 loop spans 13 amino acids. From germline, CDR1 is GTSNPN and CDR2 SVGIG (reference sequence). Trimming left V 1 base short and J 3 bases short, with 7 bases between.

CDR3 in DNA: TGTGCCAGCAGACAGGGAGGCACTGAAGCTTTCTTT. Encoded protein: CASRQGGTEAFF. The chain joins TRBV28 to TRBJ1-1; TRBD1 might be the D (6 bases). The CDR3 is made up of 12 amino acids. V was shortened by 6 bases and J by 4 bases, with 9 bases between the two germline ends. Germline CDR1 MDHEN, CDR2 SYDVKM.

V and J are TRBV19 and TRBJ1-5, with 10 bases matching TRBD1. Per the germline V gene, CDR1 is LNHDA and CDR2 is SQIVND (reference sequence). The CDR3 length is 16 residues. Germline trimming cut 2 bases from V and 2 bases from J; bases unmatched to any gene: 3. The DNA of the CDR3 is TGTGCCAGTAGTATACTCGGGACAGGGGGCAATCAGCCCCAGCATTTT. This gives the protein CASSILGTGGNQPQHF.

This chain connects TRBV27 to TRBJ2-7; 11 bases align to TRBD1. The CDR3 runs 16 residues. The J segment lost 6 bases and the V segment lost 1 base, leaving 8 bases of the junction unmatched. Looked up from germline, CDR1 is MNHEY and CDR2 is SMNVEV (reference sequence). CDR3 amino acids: CASSLYVGTGGPEQYF. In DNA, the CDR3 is TGTGCCAGCAGTTTATATGTTGGGACAGGGGGACCCGAGCAGTACTTC.

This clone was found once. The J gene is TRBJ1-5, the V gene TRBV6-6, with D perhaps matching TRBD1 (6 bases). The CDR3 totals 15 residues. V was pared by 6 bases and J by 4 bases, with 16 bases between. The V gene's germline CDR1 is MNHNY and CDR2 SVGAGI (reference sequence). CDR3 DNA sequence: TGTGCCAGCAGGCAGACCGGGACAATGAATCAGCCCCAGCATTTT. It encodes CASRQTGTMNQPQHF.

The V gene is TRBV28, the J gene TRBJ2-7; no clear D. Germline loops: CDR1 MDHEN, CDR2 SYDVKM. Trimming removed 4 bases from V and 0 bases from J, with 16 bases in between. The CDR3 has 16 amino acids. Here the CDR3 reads CASSSQKTQHSYEQYF. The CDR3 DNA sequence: TGTGCCAGCAGTTCACAGAAGACACAACACTCCTACGAGCAGTACTTC.

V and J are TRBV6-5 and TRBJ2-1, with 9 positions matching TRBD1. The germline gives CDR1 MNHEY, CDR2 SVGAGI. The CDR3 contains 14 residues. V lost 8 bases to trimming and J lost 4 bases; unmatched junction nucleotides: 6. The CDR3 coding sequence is TGTGCCAGCGCGGGACAGGGTCTTTACAATGAGCAGTTCTTC. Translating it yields CASAGQGLYNEQFF.